These 17 T cell receptor beta chains originate from one sample sequenced in a study of blood T cells in healthy people across ages. Primers used in a second PCR of about 6 to 11 cycles were a sample-barcoded 5' primer and a J-beta primer mix. TCRdb re-called the 5' RACE reads through MiXCR, storing one row per CDR3 protein. The sample shows 600,000 or so distinct CDR3 sequences, about 28% of them seen only once. Sequences were obtained from blood. All receptors derive from a woman of 80 years or more in good health.

In this sample, this clonotype turned up a few times. The chain carries TRBV5-1 and TRBJ1-1; 8 bases are a match to TRBD1. Germline CDR1 reads SGHRS; CDR2 reads YFSETQ. With V trimmed by 7 bases and J by 0 bases, 8 bases remained unmatched. CDR3 size: 15 residues. The CDR3 is CASSQGALLNTEAFF. CDR3 sequence (DNA): TGCGCCAGCTCGCAGGGGGCGCTTTTGAACACTGAAGCTTTCTTT.

This clonotype was recorded a few times. The junction shows a germline mismatch at one end, possibly a read error. The chain links TRBV10-3 to TRBJ1-4; the match to TRBD1 covers 7 bases. The CDR3 has 14 residues. Germline CDR1 is ENHRY and CDR2 is SYGVKD. CDR3: CAISLGRGDEKRFF. DNA for the CDR3: TGTGCCATCAGTCTTGGCAGGGGGGATGAAAAACGGTTTTTT.

The J gene is TRBJ1-4, the V gene TRBV4-3; no clear D gene. Trimming stripped 1 base from V and 0 bases from J, with 6 bases between. Germline V gene sequence: CDR1 LGHNA, CDR2 YSLEER. The CDR3 runs 15 residues. The CDR3 DNA reads TGCGCCAGCAGCCAAGTCTCGGCAACTAATGAAAAACTGTTTTTT. The encoded protein is CASSQVSATNEKLFF.

Ten or more counts support this clonotype. A single base separates this from a much larger clone, so it may be a read error. The gene calls are TRBV28 and TRBJ2-1; perhaps TRBD1 as D (6 bases). V gave up 4 bases and J gave up 5 bases, with 12 bases separating them. Germline assignment: CDR1 MDHEN and CDR2 SYDVKM. CDR3 length: 14 amino acids. CDR3 DNA sequence: TGTGCCAGCAGTTGGGGGCCCATCGACAATGAGCAGTTCTTC. It codes for CASSWGPIDNEQFF.

The table lists this clonotype with many counts. The V call is TRBV7-9, the J call TRBJ1-4, with TRBD1 identical over 7 bases. The CDR3 is made up of 13 amino acids. Germline V gene sequence: CDR1 SEHNR, CDR2 FQNEAQ (reference sequence). With V trimmed by 5 bases and J by 6 bases, 3 bases remained unmatched. The CDR3 coding sequence is TGTGCCAGCAGCCCCGACAGGGATGAAAAACTGTTTTTT. It encodes CASSPDRDEKLFF.

The chain is built from TRBV27 and TRBJ1-3; 7 bases match TRBD1. V shed 6 bases, J shed 0 bases, and the junction held 14 bases outside the gene matches. The germline gives CDR1 MNHEY, CDR2 SMNVEV (reference sequence). The CDR3 is made up of 18 amino acids. The CDR3 nucleotides read TGTGCCAGCAGCTCCCGTACAGGGGTCGGGCTCTCTGGAAACACCATATATTTT. Residues: CASSSRTGVGLSGNTIYF.

This chain links TRBV10-2 with TRBJ1-5; weak D call: TRBD1 (5 bases). Trimming took 0 bases from V and 7 from J, leaving 16 bases between them. From germline, CDR1 is WSHSY and CDR2 SAAADI. The CDR3 consists of 16 residues. The CDR3 DNA reads TGCGCCAGCAGTGAGTCGAGACGAGGGGTAGGCCAGCCCCAGCATTTT. Amino acids: CASSESRRGVGQPQHF.

The chain uses TRBV10-3 and TRBJ2-3; D might be TRBD2 (5 bases). CDR1 ENHRY and CDR2 SYGVKD come from the germline V gene. The V and J ends lost 7 bases and 4 bases respectively, with 9 bases between them. This CDR3 spans 12 amino acids. The CDR3: CAIMGVPDTQYF. DNA of the CDR3: TGTGCCATCATGGGAGTCCCAGATACGCAGTATTTT.

This clonotype has a count of ten or more. This rearrangement joins TRBV5-5 to TRBJ2-3; D is possibly TRBD2 (7 bases). There are 15 residues in the CDR3. Germline values: CDR1 SGHKS, CDR2 YYEKEE (reference sequence). Trimming removed 4 bases from V and 6 bases from J, with 18 bases in between. For the CDR3, the DNA is TGTGCCAGCAGCCGCGGGAGAGGGGGGAAGGATACGCAGTATTTT. Its translation is CASSRGRGGKDTQYF.

In the case of this clonotype: A read error may be the cause here, since a much bigger clone is one base away. The chain uses TRBV10-3 and TRBJ2-5, with 12 bases aligning to TRBD2. The last part of the DNA fits TRBJ2-1 better; the J call may be wrong. CDR1 is ENHRY, CDR2 SYGVKD, per germline. This CDR3 region has 16 residues. The CDR3 DNA reads as TGTGCCAGTACTAGCGGGGGGCCTATCATTCAAGAGACCCAGTTCTTC. Protein sequence: CASTSGGPIIQETQFF.

This sequence joins TRBV29-1 and TRBJ2-4, with a possible D match to TRBD2 (6 bases). The DNA end lines up better with TRBJ2-5; the J call may be wrong. The CDR3 has 12 residues. The germline V gene has CDR1 SQVTM and CDR2 ANQGSEA. In DNA, the CDR3 is TGCAGCGTCGCAACTAGCATGGAGACCCAGTACTTC. Amino acid sequence: CSVATSMETQYF.

The table lists this clonotype with many counts. This chain connects TRBV6-6 to TRBJ1-1; no clear D. The CDR3 is made up of 13 amino acids. Germline CDR1 and CDR2: MNHNY and SVGAGI (reference sequence). Deletions cut 5 bases from V and 1 base from J, with 8 bases between. CDR3 in amino acids: CASSQQKNTEAFF. The DNA of the CDR3 is TGTGCCAGCAGTCAACAGAAGAACACTGAAGCTTTCTTT.

Only a few counts were recorded for this clonotype. CDR3 sequence (DNA): TGCAGTGCTAGAGACCAGTCCCGGGAGGCCCAGTACTTC. It is translated as CSARDQSREAQYF. This chain links TRBV20-1 with TRBJ2-7, with TRBD2 identical over 7 bases. The CDR3 runs 13 residues. Per the germline V gene, CDR1 is DFQATT and CDR2 is SNEGSKA (reference sequence). The junction had 9 bases not matched to a gene; V was cut back by 0 bases and J by 10 bases.

About this clonotype: Being one base from a much bigger clone, this may be a read error. The rearrangement links TRBV20-1 to TRBJ1-2; D is undetermined. From germline, CDR1 is DFQATT and CDR2 SNEGSKA (reference sequence). This CDR3 spans 11 amino acids. Trimming stripped 5 bases from V and 6 bases from J, with 10 bases between. CDR3 amino acids: CSAPRTDGYTF. The DNA of the CDR3 is TGCAGTGCTCCCAGGACGGATGGCTACACCTTC.

The J gene is TRBJ2-3, the V gene TRBV3-1, with TRBD2 matching 7 bases. Germline loops: CDR1 LGHDT, CDR2 YNNKEL (reference sequence). This CDR3 region has 14 residues. CDR3 in amino acids: CTGRPRLAADTQYF. CDR3 DNA sequence: TGTACCGGCAGGCCGAGACTAGCCGCAGATACGCAGTATTTT.

This clonotype was recorded a few times. The rearrangement joins TRBV18 to TRBJ1-5, with 7 nucleotides matching TRBD1. V dropped 6 bases and J dropped 6; count of bases not matched to a gene: 11. Germline loops: CDR1 KGHSH, CDR2 LQKENI. This CDR3 has 15 residues. DNA for the CDR3: TGTGCCAGCTCGCCTACAACAGGGGCGCGTCAGCCCCAGCATTTT. Translation: CASSPTTGARQPQHF.

In its sample, this clonotype was seen many times. The chain combines TRBV5-1 with TRBJ2-5; D possibly uses TRBD1 or TRBD2 (6 bases each). The CDR3 is made up of 16 amino acids. Germline V gene lookup returns CDR1 SGHRS and CDR2 YFSETQ. Deletions cut 4 bases from V and 11 bases from J, with 27 bases between. The CDR3 nucleotides read TGCGCCAGCAGCCGGGGAGGAGGGGGGACCTCGAATGAGCAGTACTTC. Encoded protein: CASSRGGGGTSNEQYF.